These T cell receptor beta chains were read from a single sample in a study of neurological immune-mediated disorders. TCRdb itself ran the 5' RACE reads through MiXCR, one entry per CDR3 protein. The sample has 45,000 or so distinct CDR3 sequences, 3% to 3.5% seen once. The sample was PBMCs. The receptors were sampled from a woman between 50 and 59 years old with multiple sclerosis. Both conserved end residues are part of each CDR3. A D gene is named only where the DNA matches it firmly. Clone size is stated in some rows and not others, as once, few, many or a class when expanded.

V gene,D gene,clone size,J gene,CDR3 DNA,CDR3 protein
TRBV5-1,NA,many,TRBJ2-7,TGCGCCAGCAGCTTGGCCGGGACGGGGCAGTACTTC,CASSLAGTGQYF
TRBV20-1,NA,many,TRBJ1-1,TGCAGTGCTAGAGATTTCGGAAACCAGGTAACCGCTTTCTTT,CSARDFGNQVTAFF
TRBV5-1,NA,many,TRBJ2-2,TGCGCCAGCAGCCTGGCTCTTCGCACCGGGGAGCTGTTTTTT,CASSLALRTGELFF
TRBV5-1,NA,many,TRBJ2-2,TGCGCCAGCAGCACGCCCGATAATGACAGAAACACCGGGGAGCTGTTTTTT,CASSTPDNDRNTGELFF
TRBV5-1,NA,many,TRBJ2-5,TGCGCCAGCAGCTTGGCGGACCCGCAAGAGACCCAGTACTTC,CASSLADPQETQYF
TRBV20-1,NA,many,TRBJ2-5,TGCAGTTCTGAACGAAGGGCAGAATGGGGGACCCAGTACTTC,CSSERRAEWGTQYF
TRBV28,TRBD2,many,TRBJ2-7,TGTGCCAGCAGCCTGACTAGCGGGGGGGTCTCCTACGAGCAGTACTTC,CASSLTSGGVSYEQYF
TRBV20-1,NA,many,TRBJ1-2,TGCAGTGCTAGTGCGGGGGCCTATGGCTACACCTTC,CSASAGAYGYTF
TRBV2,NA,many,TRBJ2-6,TGTGCCAGCACGCAGGGTTCGAGGGCTGGGGCCAACGTCCTGACTTTC,CASTQGSRAGANVLTF
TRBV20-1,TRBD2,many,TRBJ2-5,TGCAGTGCTAGAGATCTAATTAGCGGGGGTGGCCAAGAGACCCAGTACTTC,CSARDLISGGGQETQYF
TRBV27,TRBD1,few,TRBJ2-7,TGTGCCAGCAGCTCTCGGTGGCAGGGGGTCTACGAGCAGTACTTC,CASSSRWQGVYEQYF
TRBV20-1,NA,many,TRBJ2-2,TGCAGTGCTGCGCCCGGGGTAGCCGGGGAGCTGTTTTTT,CSAAPGVAGELFF
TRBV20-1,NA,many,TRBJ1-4,TGCAGTGCTAGAGATCGCAGGGGCTATGAAAAACTGTTTTTT,CSARDRRGYEKLFF
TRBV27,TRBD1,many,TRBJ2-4,TGTGCCAGCAGTCCAGGGACAGGAAAAAACATTCAGTACTTC,CASSPGTGKNIQYF
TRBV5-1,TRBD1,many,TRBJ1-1,TGCGCCAGCAGCAATGCCGGGACAGGGGACGCTTTCTTT,CASSNAGTGDAFF
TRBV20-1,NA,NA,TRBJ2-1,TGCAGTGCTAGAGTACTAGCTGGCAATGAGCAGTTCTTC,CSARVLAGNEQFF
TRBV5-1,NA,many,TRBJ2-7,TGCGCCAGCAGCTCCTCCGGGACCCCCTACGAGCAGTACTTC,CASSSSGTPYEQYF
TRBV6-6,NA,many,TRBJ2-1,TGTGCCAGCAGTCCCAAGAATGAGCAGTTCTTC,CASSPKNEQFF
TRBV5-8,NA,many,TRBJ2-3,TGTGCCAGCAGCCCCACGATCTGGAGCGGCACAGATACGCAGTATTTT,CASSPTIWSGTDTQYF
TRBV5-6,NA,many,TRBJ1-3,TGTGCCAGCAGCGGACCGGGACCCTTCTCTGGAAACACCATATATTTT,CASSGPGPFSGNTIYF
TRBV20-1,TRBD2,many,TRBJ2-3,TGCAGTGCAAAAACTAGCGGGAGGTTCATAGATACGCAGTATTTT,CSAKTSGRFIDTQYF
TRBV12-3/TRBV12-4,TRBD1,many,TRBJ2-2,TGTGCCAGCAGTTTAGCGTTATACAGGGGACCCGGGGAGCTGTTTTTT,CASSLALYRGPGELFF
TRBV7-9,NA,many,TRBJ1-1,TGTGCCAGCAGCCCCCGGGACAACACTGAAGCTTTCTTT,CASSPRDNTEAFF